This T cell receptor (beta chain) was identified during a study of spatial heterogeneity in lung cancer. Turning to the study itself: There were consistently more beta-chain sequences detected than alpha-chain sequences.

General study points: Counts that tracked tumor mutation counts were those of expanded intratumoral alpha and beta TCRs.

This clonotype is deemed medium-sized. Its antigen is unidentified. Time point of the sample: sample taken at primary tumor resection. The donors comprised approximately 72 untreated early-stage non-small cell lung cancer patients. TCRdb re-analysed the 5' RACE reads in MiXCR, keeping a single row per CDR3 protein. Here the sample spans over a thousand distinct CDR3 sequences, under 30% being singletons. Per germline, CDR1 SGHTA and CDR2 FQGNSA. The CDR3 totals 14 residues. Germline trimming cut 5 bases from V and 2 bases from J; bases unmatched to any gene: 2. The sequence derives from a female donor with early-stage non-small cell lung cancer. This specimen was lung tumor tissue, taken at surgery. The chain has TRBV7-2 and TRBJ2-7; 11 positions match TRBD1. CDR3 DNA sequence: TGTGCCAGCAGCCGGGGACAGGGGGCCTACGAGCAGTACTTC. Its protein is CASSRGQGAYEQYF.